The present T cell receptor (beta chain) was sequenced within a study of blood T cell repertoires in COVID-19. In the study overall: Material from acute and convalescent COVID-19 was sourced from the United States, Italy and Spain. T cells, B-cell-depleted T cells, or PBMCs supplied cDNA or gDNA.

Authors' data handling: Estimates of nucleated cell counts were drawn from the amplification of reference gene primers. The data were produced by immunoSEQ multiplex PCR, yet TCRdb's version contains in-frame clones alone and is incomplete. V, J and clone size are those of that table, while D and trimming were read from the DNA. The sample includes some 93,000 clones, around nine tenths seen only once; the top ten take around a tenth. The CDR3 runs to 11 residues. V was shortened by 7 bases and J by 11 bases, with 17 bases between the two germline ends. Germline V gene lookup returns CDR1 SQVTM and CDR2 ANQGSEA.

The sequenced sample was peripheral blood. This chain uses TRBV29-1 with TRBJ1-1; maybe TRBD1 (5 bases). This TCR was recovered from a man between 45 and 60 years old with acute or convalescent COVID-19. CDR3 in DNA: TGCAGCGGTCGGGACTCCTCCCGGGCTTTCTTT. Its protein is CSGRDSSRAFF.